The rows below give T cell receptor beta chains drawn from one sample of a study of T cells in Graves' hyperthyroidism and ophthalmopathy. From the multiplex PCR reads, TCRdb called clonotypes with MiXCR, one entry per CDR3 protein. Among about 290,000 distinct CDR3 sequences, approximately 12% were seen once, and the ten largest hold 7.8%. Sequenced input: blood. These receptors originate from a woman younger than 45 with Graves' hyperthyroidism that later progressed to Graves' ophthalmopathy. CDR3s include the opening cysteine and the closing phenylalanine or tryptophan. The D gene is left open where the match is weak. Rows give clone size only sometimes, using once, few, many, or a class for an expanded clone.

J	length	D	V	size	CDR3	DNA
TRBJ2-7	11	NA	TRBV29-1	many	CSVGPAHEQYF	TGCAGCGTTGGGCCGGCCCACGAGCAGTACTTC
TRBJ2-7	13	NA	TRBV5-5	NA	CASSSHISYEQYF	TGTGCCAGCAGCTCTCACATCTCCTACGAGCAGTACTTC
TRBJ2-3	15	NA	TRBV30	many	CAWSGGTKVRNTQYF	TGTGCCTGGAGTGGCGGGACAAAGGTCAGGAATACGCAGTATTTT
TRBJ2-7	13	NA	TRBV19	few	CASSTGPAYEQYF	TGTGCCAGTAGTACAGGTCCGGCCTACGAGCAGTACTTC
TRBJ2-7	13	NA	TRBV28	many	CASSFPYTYEQYF	TGTGCCAGCAGTTTCCCTTATACCTACGAGCAGTACTTC
TRBJ1-5	15	NA	TRBV28	many	CASSLYSYSNQPQHF	TGTGCCAGCAGTTTATACAGTTATAGCAATCAGCCCCAGCATTTT
TRBJ1-6	18	NA	TRBV7-8	few	CASSPHRDYTRNNSPLHF	TGTGCCAGCAGCCCACACAGGGATTACACCCGAAATAATTCACCCCTCCACTTT
TRBJ1-1	15	NA	TRBV7-9	many	CASSTVVWGLSEAFF	TGTGCCAGCAGCACTGTCGTATGGGGTCTATCTGAAGCTTTCTTT
TRBJ1-2	15	TRBD1	TRBV7-8	NA	CASSLGRGLGYGYTF	TGTGCCAGCAGCTTAGGAAGGGGGCTTGGATATGGCTACACCTTC
TRBJ1-1	16	TRBD1	TRBV6-1	NA	CASRRGGAKPIAEAFF	TGTGCCAGCAGGAGAGGGGGCGCGAAACCGATTGCTGAAGCTTTCTTT
TRBJ2-3	11	NA	TRBV18	many	CASSQGNTQYF	TGTGCCAGCTCACAAGGGAATACGCAGTATTTT
TRBJ2-3	14	NA	TRBV7-3	NA	CASSQGISSDTQYF	TGTGCCAGCAGCCAAGGGATTAGCAGCGATACGCAGTATTTT
TRBJ2-2	15	TRBD1	TRBV5-6	many	CASSLGTGDTGELFF	TGTGCCAGCAGCCTTGGCACAGGGGACACCGGGGAGCTGTTTTTT
TRBJ2-1	15	NA	TRBV27	many	CASSPSTSSYNEQFF	TGTGCCAGCAGTCCCTCTACGAGCTCCTACAATGAGCAGTTCTTC
TRBJ2-2	13	NA	TRBV4-1	few	CASSPVSWGELFF	TGCGCCAGCAGCCCGGTTTCTTGGGGGGAGCTGTTTTTT
TRBJ2-3	15	TRBD2	TRBV11-2	many	CASSPAGGSTDTQYF	TGTGCCAGCAGCCCGGCGGGAGGTAGCACAGATACGCAGTATTTT
TRBJ1-1	15	NA	TRBV4-3	many	CASSQDKGMAQEAFF	TGCGCCAGCAGCCAAGATAAGGGAATGGCGCAGGAAGCTTTCTTT
TRBJ2-7	12	NA	TRBV20-1	many	CSAKQLAYEQYF	TGCAGTGCCAAACAGCTTGCCTACGAGCAGTACTTC
TRBJ1-1	16	TRBD1	TRBV15	many	CATSSTPGQGWTEAFF	TGTGCCACCAGCAGCACCCCGGGACAGGGGTGGACTGAAGCTTTCTTT
TRBJ1-5	17	NA	TRBV28	NA	CASSLIRGPKSNQPQHF	TGTGCCAGCAGTTTGATTCGGGGGCCTAAAAGCAATCAGCCCCAGCATTTT
TRBJ1-2	13	NA	TRBV7-2	many	CASSTGTGYGYTF	TGTGCCAGCAGCACCGGGACGGGCTATGGCTACACCTTC
TRBJ2-3	14	NA	TRBV9	many	CASSASGAADTQYF	TGTGCCAGCAGCGCCTCGGGAGCGGCAGATACGCAGTATTTT
TRBJ1-1	14	NA	TRBV15	many	CATSRFRDKIEAFF	TGTGCCACCAGCAGATTCCGGGACAAAATCGAAGCTTTCTTT
TRBJ1-4	12	NA	TRBV30	many	CAWSVGPEKLFF	TGTGCCTGGAGTGTCGGACCTGAAAAACTGTTTTTT
TRBJ2-3	12	NA	TRBV7-2	many	CASSLRIDTQYF	TGTGCCAGCAGCCTTAGAATAGATACGCAGTATTTT